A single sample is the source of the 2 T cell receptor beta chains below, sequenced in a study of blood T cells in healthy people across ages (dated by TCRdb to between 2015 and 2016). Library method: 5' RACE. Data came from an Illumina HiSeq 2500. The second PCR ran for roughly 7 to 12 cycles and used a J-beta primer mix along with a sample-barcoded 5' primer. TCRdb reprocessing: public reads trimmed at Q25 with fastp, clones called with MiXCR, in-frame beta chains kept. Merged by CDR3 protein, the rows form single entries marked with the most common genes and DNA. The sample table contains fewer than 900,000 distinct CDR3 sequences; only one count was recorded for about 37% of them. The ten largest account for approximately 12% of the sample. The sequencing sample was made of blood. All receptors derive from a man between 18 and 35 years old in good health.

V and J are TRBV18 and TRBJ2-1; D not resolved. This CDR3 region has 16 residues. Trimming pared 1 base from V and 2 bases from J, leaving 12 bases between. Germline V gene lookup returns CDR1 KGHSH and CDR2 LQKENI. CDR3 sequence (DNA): TGTGCCAGCTCACCACGGATTGTGGACCCCTACAATGAGCAGTTCTTC. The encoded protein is CASSPRIVDPYNEQFF.

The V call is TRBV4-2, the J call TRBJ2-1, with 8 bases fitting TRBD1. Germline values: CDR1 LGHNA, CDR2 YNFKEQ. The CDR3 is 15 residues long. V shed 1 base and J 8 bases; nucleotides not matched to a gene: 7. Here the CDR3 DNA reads TGTGCCAGCAGCCAAGTAATTTCAGGGGGCTATGAGCAGTTCTTC. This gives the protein CASSQVISGGYEQFF.